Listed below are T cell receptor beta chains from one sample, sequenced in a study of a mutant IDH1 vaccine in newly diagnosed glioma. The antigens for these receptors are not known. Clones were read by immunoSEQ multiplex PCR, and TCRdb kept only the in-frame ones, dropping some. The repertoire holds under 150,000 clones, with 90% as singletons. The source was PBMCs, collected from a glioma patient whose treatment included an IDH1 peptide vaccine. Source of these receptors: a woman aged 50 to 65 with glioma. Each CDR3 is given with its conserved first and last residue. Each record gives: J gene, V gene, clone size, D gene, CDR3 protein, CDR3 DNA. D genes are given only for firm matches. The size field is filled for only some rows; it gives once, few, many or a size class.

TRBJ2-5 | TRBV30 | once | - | CAWSRGFKETQYF | TGTGCCTGGAGCCGTGGGTTTAAAGAGACCCAGTACTTC
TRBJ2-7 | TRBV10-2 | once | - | CASRDPSYEQYF | TGCGCCAGCAGAGACCCTTCCTACGAGCAGTACTTC
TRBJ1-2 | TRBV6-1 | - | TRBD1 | CASSVGTGYGYTF | TGTGCCAGCAGTGTGGGGACAGGCTATGGCTACACCTTC
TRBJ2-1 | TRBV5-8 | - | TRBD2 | CASSFPTSGTYNEQFF | TGTGCCAGCAGCTTCCCAACTAGCGGAACCTACAATGAGCAGTTCTTC
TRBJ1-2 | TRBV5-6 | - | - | CASSPSRTFGYTF | TGTGCCAGCAGCCCGTCGCGGACTTTCGGCTACACCTTC
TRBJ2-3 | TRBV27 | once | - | CASSSSGTILTDTQYF | TGTGCCAGCAGTTCTTCCGGGACAATTCTCACAGATACGCAGTATTTT
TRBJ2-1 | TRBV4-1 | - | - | CASSQAVGSVIEQFF | TGCGCCAGCAGCCAAGCCGTGGGAAGTGTGATTGAGCAGTTCTTC
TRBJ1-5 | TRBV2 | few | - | CASRGLGQPQHF | TGTGCCAGCAGAGGACTGGGACAGCCCCAGCATTTT
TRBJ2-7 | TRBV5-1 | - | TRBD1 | CASSSTGGYEQYF | TGCGCCAGCAGCTCGACAGGGGGTTACGAGCAGTACTTC
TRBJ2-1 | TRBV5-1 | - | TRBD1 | CASRPGTGGSYNEQFF | TGCGCCAGCAGACCCGGGACAGGGGGCTCCTACAATGAGCAGTTCTTC
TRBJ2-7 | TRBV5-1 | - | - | CASSLETPPYEQYF | TGCGCCAGCAGCTTGGAAACACCCCCCTACGAGCAGTACTTC
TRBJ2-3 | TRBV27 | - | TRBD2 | CASSLIAGEGTQYF | TGTGCCAGCAGTTTAATCGCGGGAGAGGGTACGCAGTATTTT
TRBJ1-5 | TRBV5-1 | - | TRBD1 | CASSWGQEGQPQHF | TGCGCCAGCAGCTGGGGACAGGAAGGTCAGCCCCAGCATTTT
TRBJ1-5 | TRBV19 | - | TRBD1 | CASSTLLTGVSNQPQHF | TGTGCCAGTAGTACCCTTCTGACAGGGGTTAGCAATCAGCCCCAGCATTTT
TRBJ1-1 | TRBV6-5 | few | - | CASQGHNTEAFF | TGTGCCAGCCAGGGACATAACACTGAAGCTTTCTTT